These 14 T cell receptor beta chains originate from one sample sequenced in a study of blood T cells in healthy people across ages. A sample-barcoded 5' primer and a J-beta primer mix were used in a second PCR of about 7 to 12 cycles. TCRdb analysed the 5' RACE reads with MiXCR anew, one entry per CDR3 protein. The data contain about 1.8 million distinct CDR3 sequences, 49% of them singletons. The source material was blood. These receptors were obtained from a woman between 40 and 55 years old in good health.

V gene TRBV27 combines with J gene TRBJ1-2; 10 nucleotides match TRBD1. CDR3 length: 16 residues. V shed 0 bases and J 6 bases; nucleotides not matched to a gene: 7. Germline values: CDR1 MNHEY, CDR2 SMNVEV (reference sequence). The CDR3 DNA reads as TGTGCCAGCAGTTTATCCGGGACAGGGGATTACCATGGCTACACCTTC. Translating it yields CASSLSGTGDYHGYTF.

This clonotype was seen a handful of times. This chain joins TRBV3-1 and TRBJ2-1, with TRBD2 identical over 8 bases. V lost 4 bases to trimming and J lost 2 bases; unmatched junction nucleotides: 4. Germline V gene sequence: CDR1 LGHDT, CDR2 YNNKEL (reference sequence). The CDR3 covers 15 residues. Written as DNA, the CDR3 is TGTGCCAGCAGCCCTAGCGGGTCTCCCTACAATGAGCAGTTCTTC. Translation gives CASSPSGSPYNEQFF.

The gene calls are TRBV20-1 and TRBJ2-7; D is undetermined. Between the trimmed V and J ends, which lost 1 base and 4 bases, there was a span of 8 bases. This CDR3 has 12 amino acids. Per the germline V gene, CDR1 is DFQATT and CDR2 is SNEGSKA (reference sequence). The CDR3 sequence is CSARASYYEQYF. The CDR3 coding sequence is TGCAGTGCTAGAGCCAGTTATTACGAGCAGTACTTC.

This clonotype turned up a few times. DNA for the CDR3: TGCAGTGCTAGGGGATTCGGACGGGCTGAAAAACTGTTTTTT. This gives the protein CSARGFGRAEKLFF. The V gene is TRBV20-1, the J gene TRBJ1-4; D remains ambiguous. Germline lookup yields CDR1 DFQATT and CDR2 SNEGSKA (reference sequence). The CDR3 consists of 14 residues. V lost 3 bases to trimming and J lost 7 bases, with 15 bases between them.

The CDR3: CASSLGVESLLSYEQYF. CDR3 bases: TGTGCCAGCAGCTTAGGGGTGGAGTCTCTCCTCTCCTACGAGCAGTACTTC. This chain joins TRBV11-2 and TRBJ2-7; D gene unclear. The length of the CDR3 is 17 residues. Trimming removed 1 base from V and 0 bases from J, with 16 bases in between. The germline CDR1 and CDR2 sequences are SGHAT and FQNNGV.

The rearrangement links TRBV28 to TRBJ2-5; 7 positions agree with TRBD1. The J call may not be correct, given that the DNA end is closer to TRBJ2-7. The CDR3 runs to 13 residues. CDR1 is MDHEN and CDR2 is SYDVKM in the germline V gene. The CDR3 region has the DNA TGTGCCAGCCTCGGATGGGACAGAAGCGAGCAGTACTTC. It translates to CASLGWDRSEQYF.

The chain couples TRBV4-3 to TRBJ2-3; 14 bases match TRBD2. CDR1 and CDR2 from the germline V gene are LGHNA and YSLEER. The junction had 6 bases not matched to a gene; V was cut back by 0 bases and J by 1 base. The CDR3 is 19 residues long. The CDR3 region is CASSQDNRGLAGGTDTQYF. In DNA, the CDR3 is TGCGCCAGCAGCCAAGATAACAGGGGACTAGCGGGAGGCACAGATACGCAGTATTTT.

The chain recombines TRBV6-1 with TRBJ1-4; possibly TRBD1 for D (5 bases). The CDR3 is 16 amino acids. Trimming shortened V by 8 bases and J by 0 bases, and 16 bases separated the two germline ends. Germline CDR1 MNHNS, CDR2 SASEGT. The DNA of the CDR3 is TGTGCCAGCCCAACAAGACAGCCACCAACTAATGAAAAACTGTTTTTT. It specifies CASPTRQPPTNEKLFF.

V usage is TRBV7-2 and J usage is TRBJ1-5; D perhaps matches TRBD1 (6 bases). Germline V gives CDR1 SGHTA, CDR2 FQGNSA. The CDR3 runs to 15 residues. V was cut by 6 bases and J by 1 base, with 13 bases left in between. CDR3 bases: TGTGCCAGCAGACCCGGGGGCTTAAGCAATCAGCCCCAGCATTTT. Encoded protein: CASRPGGLSNQPQHF.

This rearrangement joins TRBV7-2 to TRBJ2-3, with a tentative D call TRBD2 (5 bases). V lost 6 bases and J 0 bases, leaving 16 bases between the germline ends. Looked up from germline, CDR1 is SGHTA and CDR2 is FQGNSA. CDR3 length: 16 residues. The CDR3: CASSSEYRTSTDTQYF. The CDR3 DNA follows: TGTGCCAGCAGTTCAGAATACCGGACTAGCACAGATACGCAGTATTTT.

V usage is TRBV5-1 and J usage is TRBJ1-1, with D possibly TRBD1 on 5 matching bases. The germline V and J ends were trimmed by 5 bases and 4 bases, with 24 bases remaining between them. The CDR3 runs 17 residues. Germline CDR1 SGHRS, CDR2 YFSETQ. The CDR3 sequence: CASSSHRSGWESTEAFF. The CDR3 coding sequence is TGCGCCAGCAGTTCACACAGGAGCGGATGGGAAAGCACTGAAGCTTTCTTT.

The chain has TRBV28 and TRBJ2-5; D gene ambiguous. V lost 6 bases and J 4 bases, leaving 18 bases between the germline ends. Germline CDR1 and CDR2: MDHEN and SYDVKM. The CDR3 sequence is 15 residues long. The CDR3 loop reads CASSSSRGPRETQYF. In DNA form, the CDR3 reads TGTGCCAGCAGCAGCAGTAGAGGTCCTCGAGAGACCCAGTACTTC.

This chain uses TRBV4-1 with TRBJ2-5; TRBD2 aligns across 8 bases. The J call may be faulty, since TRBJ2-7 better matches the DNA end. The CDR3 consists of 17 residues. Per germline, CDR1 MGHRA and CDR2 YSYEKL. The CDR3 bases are TGCGCCAGCAGCCAAGATAAGATCGGGGGGGTGCTCTACGAGCAGTACTTC. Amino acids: CASSQDKIGGVLYEQYF.

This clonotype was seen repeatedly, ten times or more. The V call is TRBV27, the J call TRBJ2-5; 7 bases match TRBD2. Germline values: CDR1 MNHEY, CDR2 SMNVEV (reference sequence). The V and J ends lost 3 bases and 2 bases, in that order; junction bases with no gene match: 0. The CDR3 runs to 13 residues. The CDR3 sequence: CASSFGRQETQYF. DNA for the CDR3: TGTGCCAGCAGTTTCGGGAGGCAAGAGACCCAGTACTTC.